The TCR beta chain described here comes from a study of early T cells in non-severe SARS-CoV-2 infection. Study overall: Unpaired chains resulted from sequencing bulk RNA of unsorted whole blood. Study findings and constraints: The study's VDJdb matching favored anti-spike CD8 responses and missed private and CD4 specificities.

Many counts were recorded for this clonotype. Its target is not known. Per the germline V gene, CDR1 is LNHDA and CDR2 is SQIVND (reference sequence). The germline V and J ends were trimmed by 3 bases and 0 bases, with 8 bases remaining between them. The CDR3 runs 14 residues. Individual cDNA molecules carried attached unique molecular identifiers. TCRdb re-called the 5' RACE reads with MiXCR, one entry per CDR3 protein. This table holds approximately 45,000 distinct CDR3 sequences, approximately 11% found once. The rearrangement links TRBV19 to TRBJ1-1; the D is unclear. This TCR derives from an adult who was a healthcare worker with PCR-confirmed SARS-CoV-2 infection or an uninfected control (not recorded which). What was sequenced was whole blood. DNA for the CDR3: TGTGCCAGTAGTATTGGGGATATGAACACTGAAGCTTTCTTT. Protein: CASSIGDMNTEAFF. Complete variable domain (other parts from reference TRBV19 and TRBJ1-1): DGGITQSPKYLFRKEGQNVTLSCEQNLNHDAMYWYRQDPGQGLRLIYYSQIVNDFQKGDIAEGYSVSREKKESFPLTVTSAQKNPTAFYLCASSIGDMNTEAFFGQGTRLTVV.